Below, 28 T cell receptor beta chains from the same sample are listed, as sequenced in a study of T cell responses to AZD1222 COVID-19 vaccine. Sequencing used immunoSEQ multiplex PCR; TCRdb keeps in-frame clones, though not all of them. The sample contains approximately 220,000 clones, 93% of which appear only once. The sample was peripheral blood, taken on day 0 of MenACWY control vaccination. The source is an adult in good health.

This clone was counted a single time. Other DNA sequences in the sample encode the same CDR3. This rearrangement joins TRBV11-2 to TRBJ1-1, with D maybe TRBD1 (6 bases). Germline-derived CDR1 and CDR2 are SGHAT and FQNNGV. The CDR3 consists of 14 residues. V shed 5 bases and J shed 1 base, with 11 bases lying between them. The CDR3 loop is CASSLTDRNTEAFF. For the CDR3, the DNA is TGTGCCAGCAGCCTCACGGACAGGAACACTGAAGCTTTCTTT.

The chain carries TRBV6-5 and TRBJ1-1; 7 bases map to TRBD1. V was pared by 6 bases and J by 6 bases, with 4 bases of the junction left unmatched. CDR3 size: 12 residues. The germline CDR1 and CDR2 sequences are MNHEY and SVGAGI. In nucleotides, the CDR3 is TGTGCCAGCAGCGGCAGGGGGGCTGAAGCTTTCTTT. This translates into CASSGRGAEAFF.

This clone was observed once. V gene TRBV11-2 combines with J gene TRBJ1-2; D is unresolved. Germline V gives CDR1 SGHAT, CDR2 FQNNGV. The CDR3 extends over 13 amino acids. V dropped 5 bases and J dropped 4 bases, with 11 bases sitting between them. For the CDR3, the DNA is TGTGCCAGCAGCCCCAAGCTTATCTATGGCTACACCTTC. It specifies CASSPKLIYGYTF.

This chain links TRBV28 with TRBJ2-7, with 8 bases lining up with TRBD1. CDR1 and CDR2 (germline): MDHEN, SYDVKM. The length of the CDR3 is 15 residues. V shed 8 bases and J 2 bases; nucleotides not matched to a gene: 11. Here the CDR3 reads CASAWTGTLPYEQYF. DNA of the CDR3: TGTGCCAGCGCATGGACAGGGACCCTCCCCTACGAGCAGTACTTC.

The rearrangement joins TRBV28 to TRBJ1-1, with D unresolved. Germline CDR1 and CDR2: MDHEN and SYDVKM. The CDR3 is 13 amino acids. V gave up 5 bases and J gave up 3 bases, with 10 bases separating them. CDR3 loop: CASSPPPDTEAFF. DNA of the CDR3: TGTGCCAGCAGTCCGCCCCCTGACACTGAAGCTTTCTTT.

The CDR3 coding sequence is TGTGCCAGCGCTGTACAGTCGGCGGGTCAGCCCCAGCATTTT. Protein sequence: CASAVQSAGQPQHF. The rearrangement links TRBV19 to TRBJ1-5, with D hard to call. Looked up from germline, CDR1 is LNHDA and CDR2 is SQIVND (reference sequence). The CDR3 runs 14 residues. V lost 9 bases to trimming and J lost 6 bases, with 18 bases between them.

V usage is TRBV5-8 and J usage is TRBJ1-4; D possibly corresponds to TRBD1 (5 bases). Germline V gives CDR1 SGHTS, CDR2 YDEGEE. The CDR3 is 16 residues long. The germline V and J ends were trimmed by 4 bases and 10 bases, with 23 bases remaining between them. The CDR3 bases are TGTGCCAGCAGCCGGACGGTGGCGGGGGGAGAGGTAAAACTGTTTTTT. Encoded protein: CASSRTVAGGEVKLFF. The full variable domain, in which reference TRBV5-8 and TRBJ1-4 provide the parts outside the CDR3, is EAGVTQSPTHLIKTRGQQATLRCSPISGHTSVYWYQQALGLGLQFLLWYDEGEERNRGNFPPRFSGRQFPNYSSELNVNALELEDSALYLCASSRTVAGGEVKLFFGSGTQLSVL.

This clone was seen a single time. This specimen includes other DNA sequences encoding the same CDR3. V gene TRBV28 combines with J gene TRBJ1-4; D uncertain. Trimming cost V 2 bases and J 7 bases, with 2 bases left between them. The V gene's germline CDR1 is MDHEN and CDR2 SYDVKM. This CDR3 has 11 residues. CDR3 DNA: TGTGCCAGCAGTTTAGGTGAAAAACTGTTTTTT. It translates to CASSLGEKLFF.

The chain has TRBV6-5 and TRBJ2-7; D is possibly TRBD1 (6 bases). Germline V gene sequence: CDR1 MNHEY, CDR2 SVGAGI. The CDR3 runs 13 residues. V lost 5 bases and J 1 base, leaving 9 bases between the germline ends. The chain's CDR3 is CASSRGHSYEQYF. The CDR3 bases are TGTGCCAGCAGTCGGGGACATTCCTACGAGCAGTACTTC.

About this clone itself: The same CDR3 arises from other DNA sequences in this sample as well. The J gene is TRBJ1-1, the V gene TRBV12-5; D gene ambiguous. CDR1 LGHNT and CDR2 FRNRAP come from the germline V gene. V lost 3 bases to trimming and J lost 1 base, with 6 bases between them. This CDR3 comprises 13 residues. The CDR3 loop is CASGLSENTEAFF. CDR3 in DNA: TGTGCTAGTGGTTTATCGGAGAACACTGAAGCTTTCTTT.

V usage is TRBV6-5 and J usage is TRBJ2-7; TRBD2 matches at 8 bases. The junction had 10 bases not matched to a gene; V was cut back by 8 bases and J by 1 base. The germline V gene has CDR1 MNHEY and CDR2 SVGAGI. The CDR3 runs to 15 residues. The CDR3 region is CASLAALAASYEQYF. The CDR3 DNA sequence: TGTGCCAGCCTTGCTGCACTAGCGGCTTCCTACGAGCAGTACTTC.

This chain joins TRBV3-1 (or the pseudogene TRBV3-2) and TRBJ1-5; D unresolved. Trimming shortened V by 5 bases and J by 11 bases, and 19 bases separated the two germline ends. Germline V gene lookup returns CDR1 LGHDT and CDR2 YNNKEL (reference sequence). This CDR3 region has 14 residues. CDR3 sequence: CASSKTPKSAAQHF. CDR3 DNA: TGTGCCAGCAGCAAGACCCCGAAATCAGCGGCCCAGCATTTT.

The chain recombines TRBV19 with TRBJ1-2; D is unclear. The germline CDR1 and CDR2 sequences are LNHDA and SQIVND (reference sequence). Between the trimmed V and J ends, which lost 7 bases and 7 bases, there was a span of 13 bases. The CDR3 totals 12 residues. CDR3 loop: CASTPGRPGYTF. The DNA for the CDR3 is TGTGCCAGTACCCCGGGCCGACCTGGCTACACCTTC.

V and J are TRBV30 and TRBJ1-5; D unclear. The CDR3 length is 13 residues. V lost 3 bases and J lost 0, with 6 bases in between. Germline lookup yields CDR1 GTSNPN and CDR2 SVGIG (reference sequence). This CDR3 is CAWSLYSNQPQHF. Written as DNA, the CDR3 is TGTGCCTGGAGCCTGTATAGCAATCAGCCCCAGCATTTT.

The chain employs TRBV5-3 and TRBJ1-4; the match to TRBD1 covers 8 bases. TRBV5-3 is labeled an ORF, and its function is uncertain. The CDR3 is 17 residues long. The ends lost 0 bases at V and 8 bases at J; junction bases unmatched: 12. In DNA form, the CDR3 reads TGTGCCAGAAGCTTGGTGGGACAGGCAAGGTTAGGCGAAAAACTGTTTTTT. It codes for CARSLVGQARLGEKLFF.

The chain employs TRBV3-1 (or the pseudogene TRBV3-2) and TRBJ1-1, with D perhaps matching TRBD1 (5 bases). With 5 bases removed from V and 10 bases from J, the gap between germline ends came to 17 bases. Germline lookup yields CDR1 LGHDT and CDR2 YNNKEL (reference sequence). This CDR3 has 13 amino acids. Here the CDR3 reads CASSSRDGTIAFF. The DNA of the CDR3 is TGTGCCAGCAGCTCCCGGGACGGGACGATAGCTTTCTTT.

This chain uses TRBV7-9 with TRBJ1-1; maybe TRBD1 (5 bases). Germline CDR1 is SEHNR and CDR2 is FQNEAQ (reference sequence). V lost 7 bases to trimming and J lost 13 bases, with 22 bases between them. The CDR3 consists of 13 residues. CDR3 sequence reads: CASTLAGTAGGFF. For the CDR3, the DNA is TGTGCCAGCACCCTAGCAGGAACGGCCGGGGGTTTCTTT.

This chain connects TRBV5-4 to TRBJ1-2; D unclear. Germline V gene data show CDR1 as SGHNT and CDR2 as YYREEE (reference sequence). This CDR3 has 14 amino acids. Trimming took 6 bases from V and 0 from J, leaving 12 bases between them. The CDR3 here is CASTGIGSNYGYTF. CDR3 in DNA: TGTGCCAGCACCGGAATCGGGTCTAACTATGGCTACACCTTC.

This rearrangement joins TRBV6-1 to TRBJ2-3, with 7 positions matching TRBD1. Trimming removed 2 bases from V and 8 bases from J; junction bases left unmatched: 13. This CDR3 is built from 16 residues. The germline CDR1 and CDR2 sequences are MNHNS and SASEGT. CDR3 loop: CASSEPKERSGGTQYF. The CDR3 DNA is TGTGCCAGCAGTGAACCCAAGGAGCGTTCAGGGGGTACGCAGTATTTT.

Many counts were recorded for this clone. V and J are TRBV11-2 and TRBJ1-5; TRBD1 is a possible D gene (5 bases). Germline values: CDR1 SGHAT, CDR2 FQNNGV. This CDR3 is built from 15 residues. The germline V and J ends were trimmed by 5 bases and 1 base, with 12 bases remaining between them. The CDR3 reads CASSSRDGSNQPQHF. In nucleotides, the CDR3 is TGTGCCAGCAGCAGCCGGGACGGGAGCAATCAGCCCCAGCATTTT.

The chain uses TRBV6-5 and TRBJ1-1; possible D gene TRBD1, 6 bases. The CDR3 contains 14 residues. Germline lookup yields CDR1 MNHEY and CDR2 SVGAGI. V was clipped by 10 bases and J by 0 bases, with 15 bases between them. The CDR3 reads CAIRRGGLNTEAFF. In DNA, the CDR3 is TGTGCCATCCGTCGGGGGGGGCTGAACACTGAAGCTTTCTTT.

The chain recombines TRBV9 with TRBJ2-5; no clear D. Germline values: CDR1 SGDLS, CDR2 YYNGEE. The V end lost 2 bases, the J end lost 5 bases, and 16 bases lay between the germline ends. The CDR3 sequence is 15 residues long. The CDR3 sequence: CASSVGEVRRETQYF. CDR3 sequence (DNA): TGTGCCAGCAGCGTTGGCGAGGTCCGTAGGGAGACCCAGTACTTC. Filled out from reference TRBV9 and TRBJ2-5, the complete variable domain reads DSGVTQTPKHLITATGQRVTLRCSPRSGDLSVYWYQQSLDQGLQFLIQYYNGEERAKGNILERFSAQQFPDLHSELNLSSLELGDSALYFCASSVGEVRRETQYFGPGTRLLVL.

V usage is TRBV4-3 and J usage is TRBJ1-1, with 8 bases matching TRBD1. Germline CDR1 and CDR2: LGHNA and YSLEER. V dropped 0 bases and J dropped 5; count of bases not matched to a gene: 14. There are 18 residues in the CDR3. The CDR3 DNA follows: TGCGCCAGCAGCCAAGATCGAGAGACAGGGGCCCAAGGGACTGAAGCTTTCTTT. Translating it yields CASSQDRETGAQGTEAFF.

The gene calls are TRBV14 and TRBJ2-5; a weak D match, TRBD2 (5 bases). Germline CDR1 and CDR2: SGHDN and FVKESK. Trimming pared 2 bases from V and 5 bases from J, leaving 9 bases between. The CDR3 runs to 13 residues. For the CDR3, the DNA is TGTGCCAGCAGCCAAAGAGGGTTGGAGACCCAGTACTTC. It encodes CASSQRGLETQYF.

This chain joins TRBV5-5 and TRBJ2-2; D ambiguous. Per the germline V gene, CDR1 is SGHKS and CDR2 is YYEKEE (reference sequence). V lost 1 base and J 4 bases, leaving 14 bases between the germline ends. This CDR3 region has 16 residues. The CDR3 nucleotides are TGTGCCAGCAGCTTGATGTCCAATACGGGCACCGGGGAGCTGTTTTTT. Translating it yields CASSLMSNTGTGELFF.

This clone has a single count. The chain couples TRBV2 to TRBJ2-1; no clear D. This CDR3 has 13 residues. Germline values: CDR1 SNHLY, CDR2 FYNNEI. The V and J ends lost 1 base and 5 bases respectively, with 6 bases between them. The CDR3 protein is CASSEGPDNEQFF. The CDR3 nucleotides read TGTGCCAGCAGTGAAGGGCCTGACAATGAGCAGTTCTTC.

The chain links TRBV11-1 to TRBJ2-1; 15 nucleotides line up with TRBD2. The germline V gene has CDR1 SGHAT and CDR2 FQDESV (reference sequence). The CDR3 covers 14 residues. After removal of 5 bases from V and 15 bases from J, the junction contained 8 bases not matched to a gene. CDR3 nucleotide sequence: TGTGCCAGCAGCCATCCGGGACTAGCGGGGGGTTTGTTCTTC. It codes for CASSHPGLAGGLFF.

The rearrangement joins TRBV5-1 to TRBJ1-4; D gene uncertain. V lost 0 bases and J 0 bases, leaving 9 bases between the germline ends. This CDR3 is built from 16 residues. The germline CDR1 and CDR2 sequences are SGHRS and YFSETQ. The CDR3: CASSLASTPTNEKLFF. CDR3 coding DNA: TGCGCCAGCAGCTTGGCTAGTACTCCAACTAATGAAAAACTGTTTTTT.